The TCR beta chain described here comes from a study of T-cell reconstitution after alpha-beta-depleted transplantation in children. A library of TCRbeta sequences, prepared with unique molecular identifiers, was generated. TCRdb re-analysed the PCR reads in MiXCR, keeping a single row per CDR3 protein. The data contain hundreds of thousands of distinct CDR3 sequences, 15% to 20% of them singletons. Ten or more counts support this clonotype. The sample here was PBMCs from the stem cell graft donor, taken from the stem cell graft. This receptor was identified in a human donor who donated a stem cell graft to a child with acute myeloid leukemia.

In nucleotides, the CDR3 is TGCAGCGTTTCCGGGACAGGGGCCTCCTCCTACAATGAGCAGTTCTTC. Translating gives CSVSGTGASSYNEQFF. The V call is TRBV29-1, the J call TRBJ2-1; the match to TRBD1 covers 10 bases. Per germline, CDR1 SQVTM and CDR2 ANQGSEA. V dropped 5 bases and J dropped 0; count of bases not matched to a gene: 7. This CDR3 comprises 16 residues.